These 5 T cell receptor beta chains were sequenced from one sample in a study of molecular identifiers for immune sequencing clone quantification. TCRdb reprocessed the PCR reads via MiXCR and lists one record per CDR3 protein. The table shows about 68,000 distinct CDR3 sequences, with less than 20% occurring only once. Sequenced: naive CD8+ T cells from blood, with Jurkat cell RNA spiked in. The subset here: FACS-sorted CD8+CD4-CCR7+CD45RA+ naive T cells. Receptors originate from a human donor in good health. Some libraries in this study had Jurkat cell RNA spiked in.

This clonotype came up many times. Germline and junction disagree at one end, which may indicate a read error. The chain links TRBV7-7 to TRBJ2-1, with a possible D match to TRBD2 (6 bases). CDR3 length: 15 amino acids. Germline assignment: CDR1 SSHAT and CDR2 FNYEAQ (reference sequence). The CDR3 DNA reads as TGTGCTAGCAGCTTTCGAACGGGAGTAGGCGATGAGCAGTTCTTC. Residues: CASSFRTGVGDEQFF.

The chain recombines TRBV11-2 with TRBJ2-2; 9 bases align to TRBD2. There are 15 residues in the CDR3. After removal of 2 bases from V and 8 bases from J, the junction contained 6 bases not matched to a gene. CDR1 and CDR2 from the germline V gene are SGHAT and FQNNGV. The chain's CDR3 is CASSLLAGLSGELFF. The CDR3 DNA reads as TGTGCCAGCAGCTTACTAGCGGGACTATCGGGGGAGCTGTTTTTT. Based on the CDR3 plus reference TRBV11-2 and TRBJ2-2, the full variable domain is EAGVAQSPRYKIIEKRQSVAFWCNPISGHATLYWYQQILGQGPKLLIQFQNNGVVDDSQLPKDRFSAERLKGVDSTLKIQPAKLEDSAVYLCASSLLAGLSGELFFGEGSRLTVL.

This clonotype was seen repeatedly, ten times or more. This chain links TRBV19 with TRBJ2-5, with 11 bases identical to TRBD2. This CDR3 region has 15 residues. Germline V gene lookup returns CDR1 LNHDA and CDR2 SQIVND (reference sequence). V gave up 5 bases and J gave up 0 bases; unmatched junction bases: 2. The CDR3, as DNA: TGTGCCAGTAGTCCGGGACTAGCGGACCAAGAGACCCAGTACTTC. Encoded protein: CASSPGLADQETQYF.

There are many counts of this clonotype. The chain carries TRBV20-1 and TRBJ1-1; D gene unclear. The CDR3 length is 11 residues. From germline, CDR1 is DFQATT and CDR2 SNEGSKA (reference sequence). V was cut by 5 bases and J by 0 bases, with 4 bases left in between. The CDR3 DNA follows: TGCAGTGCTTGGCTGAACACTGAAGCTTTCTTT. Its protein product is CSAWLNTEAFF.

This clonotype was recorded many times. The V gene is TRBV12-3 or TRBV12-4, the J gene TRBJ2-1; TRBD2 matches at 13 bases. This CDR3 is built from 20 residues. The V segment lost 5 bases and the J segment 0 bases; nucleotides outside the gene matches: 13. CDR3 sequence reads: CASSPRTSGSTFSSYNEQFF. As DNA, the CDR3 is TGTGCCAGCAGTCCGCGGACTAGCGGGAGCACCTTTAGCTCCTACAATGAGCAGTTCTTC.